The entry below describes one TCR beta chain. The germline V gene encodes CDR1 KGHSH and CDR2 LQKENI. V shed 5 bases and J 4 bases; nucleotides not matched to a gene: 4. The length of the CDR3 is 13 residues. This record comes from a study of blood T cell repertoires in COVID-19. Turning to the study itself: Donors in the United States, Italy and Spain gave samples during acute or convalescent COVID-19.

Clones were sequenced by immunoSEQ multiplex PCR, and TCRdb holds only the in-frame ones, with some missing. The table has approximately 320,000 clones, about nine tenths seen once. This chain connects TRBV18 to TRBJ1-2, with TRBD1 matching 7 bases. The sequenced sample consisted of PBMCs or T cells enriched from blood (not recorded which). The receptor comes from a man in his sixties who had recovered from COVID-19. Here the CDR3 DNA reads TGTGCCAGCTCAGCTACAGGGGCCTATGGCTACACCTTC. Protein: CASSATGAYGYTF.